The 27 T cell receptor beta chains below all came from one sample that was sequenced in a study of CD4 and CD8 cells across lung adenocarcinoma regions. TCRdb used MiXCR to reprocess the PCR reads, holding one entry per CDR3 protein. In the table there are under 30,000 distinct CDR3 sequences, about 50% of which are singletons. Sequenced input: CD8+ T cells from the center of a lung tumor. These receptors were taken from a male donor with lung adenocarcinoma. The CD4 and CD8 labels of this study may be unreliable.

This sequence joins TRBV6-1 and TRBJ2-3, with 7 positions matching TRBD1. The better agreement between TRBJ2-2 and the DNA end casts doubt on the J call. The CDR3 totals 15 residues. From germline, CDR1 is MNHNS and CDR2 SASEGT. CDR3 residues: CARGRQAVGTDALFF. For the CDR3, the DNA is TGTGCCAGGGGCCGACAGGCGGTTGGGACAGATGCGCTGTTTTTT.

This sequence joins TRBV7-2 and TRBJ2-1, with TRBD1 matching 7 bases. The J call may be wrong; the DNA end is better matched by TRBJ2-5. CDR1 and CDR2 (germline): SGHTA, FQGNSA. The CDR3 is 13 amino acids. The CDR3 nucleotides are TGTGCCAGCAGCTCCGACAGGGATGAGACCCAGTACTTC. Residues: CASSSDRDETQYF.

This clonotype was counted once. The chain carries TRBV10-2 and TRBJ2-5; D is possibly TRBD2 (7 bases). Germline CDR1 reads WSHSY; CDR2 reads SAAADI. V shed 11 bases and J shed 1 base, with 17 bases lying between them. The CDR3 covers 14 residues. CDR3 sequence: CAGRGGCAQETQYF. CDR3 sequence (DNA): TGCGCCGGGCGCGGGGGCTGTGCCCAAGAGACCCAGTACTTC.

This clonotype was counted many times. The V call is TRBV6-5, the J call TRBJ2-7; 8 bases agree with TRBD2. Germline V CDR1 and CDR2: MNHEY, SVGAGI. The junction had 2 bases not matched to a gene; V was cut back by 1 base and J by 3 bases. The CDR3 contains 14 residues. The CDR3, as DNA: TGTGCCAGCAGTTACTTAGGGACTAGCTACGAGCAGTACTTC. Amino acid sequence: CASSYLGTSYEQYF.

In this sample, this clonotype turned up once. This rearrangement joins TRBV7-8 to TRBJ1-4; possibly TRBD1 for D (5 bases). Per the germline V gene, CDR1 is SGHVS and CDR2 is FQNEAQ. The CDR3 runs 15 residues. Between the trimmed V and J ends, which lost 0 bases and 7 bases, there was a span of 12 bases. In DNA form, the CDR3 reads TGTGCCAGCAGCTTAGCGGCGGGGCGAGGTGAAAAACTGTTTTTT. Residues: CASSLAAGRGEKLFF.

Notes on this clonotype: At one boundary the junction diverges from the germline segment, which might be a read error. V and J are TRBV6-4 and TRBJ2-3; D is uncertain. The V gene's germline CDR1 is MRHNA and CDR2 SNTAGT. CDR3 size: 13 residues. The CDR3 bases are TGTGCCAGGAGTGACTGCGGCACAGACACGCAGTATTTT. Amino acid sequence: CARSDCGTDTQYF.

The CDR3 sequence: CASSNRETQYF. The CDR3 region has the DNA TGTGCCAGCAGTAACCGAGAGACCCAGTACTTC. The rearrangement links TRBV6-5 to TRBJ2-5, with D uncertain. V lost 5 bases, J lost 4 bases, and 5 bases lay in between. Germline V gene sequence: CDR1 MNHEY, CDR2 SVGAGI. The CDR3 sequence is 11 residues long.

This clonotype was counted only a few times. The chain carries TRBV30 and TRBJ2-7; D is possibly TRBD1 (6 bases). The germline V gene encodes CDR1 GTSNPN and CDR2 SVGIG (reference sequence). Trimming removed 1 base at V and 3 bases at J, with 10 bases between. The CDR3 is 13 residues long. In DNA form, the CDR3 reads TGTGCCTGGAGTGCAGGACAGTTCTACGAGCAGTACTTC. The encoded protein is CAWSAGQFYEQYF.

This clonotype was observed a few times. The chain carries TRBV4-2 and TRBJ2-1; 10 bases are a match to TRBD2. Germline V lookup: CDR1 LGHNA, CDR2 YNFKEQ. The CDR3 covers 16 residues. Trimming at V came to 0 bases and at J to 10 bases, leaving 9 bases not matched to a gene. The DNA of the CDR3 is TGTGCCAGCAGCCAAGATCGTGGCCTAGCGGGAGCCGAGCAGTTCTTC. The encoded protein is CASSQDRGLAGAEQFF.

V usage is TRBV30 and J usage is TRBJ1-1; D may be TRBD1 (5 bases). Trimming stripped 0 bases from V and 7 bases from J, with 9 bases between. Germline V gene sequence: CDR1 GTSNPN, CDR2 SVGIG (reference sequence). The CDR3 runs to 12 residues. DNA for the CDR3: TGTGCCTGGAGTGTACTAGGGGTTGAAGCTTTCTTT. It is translated as CAWSVLGVEAFF.

This chain links TRBV6-1 with TRBJ2-3; a possible D gene is TRBD2 (7 bases). The J call may be incorrect, as the DNA end agrees better with TRBJ2-7. The V gene's germline CDR1 is MNHNS and CDR2 SASEGT. This CDR3 is 15 amino acids long. CDR3 sequence: CARGGGSRDQETQYF. CDR3 DNA: TGTGCCAGGGGGGGCGGGAGCCGAGACCAAGAGACGCAGTACTTC.

CDR3 sequence (DNA): TGCGCCAGCAGCAAGGGAATGAACACTGAAGCTTTCTTT. Translated: CASSKGMNTEAFF. J is TRBJ1-1 and V is TRBV4-1; D is uncertain. This CDR3 has 13 residues. Between the trimmed V and J ends, which lost 5 bases and 0 bases, there was a span of 7 bases. Germline values: CDR1 MGHRA, CDR2 YSYEKL.

Remarks on this clonotype: A junction boundary mismatches the germline segment, possibly from a read error. The chain carries TRBV10-2 and TRBJ2-3; D is possibly TRBD2 (5 bases). Germline assignment: CDR1 WSHSY and CDR2 SAAADI. The length of the CDR3 is 14 residues. The CDR3 sequence: CGSTGLGAKSIQYF. The CDR3 DNA sequence: TGCGGCAGCACGGGGTTGGGAGCCAAAAGCATTCAGTACTTT.

This clonotype is deemed medium-sized. The chain uses TRBV10-1 and TRBJ2-1, with TRBD2 matching 11 bases. This CDR3 is built from 16 residues. Germline CDR1 is WNHNN and CDR2 is SYGVQD (reference sequence). Losses at the gene ends were 6 bases for V and 8 bases for J; bases not matched to a gene: 12. CDR3 nucleotide sequence: TGCGCCAGCAGAGGCCAACTAGCGGGAGTCCACTATGAGCAGTTCTTC. Its translation: CASRGQLAGVHYEQFF.

Notes on this clonotype: One end of the junction fails to match germline, which may point to a read error. The gene calls are TRBV27 and TRBJ2-3; D is tentatively TRBD1 or TRBD2 (6 bases each). The CDR3 extends over 15 amino acids. Per the germline V gene, CDR1 is MNHEY and CDR2 is SMNVEV (reference sequence). The CDR3 sequence is CASKPSVGDRYTQYF. The CDR3 coding sequence is TGTGCCAGCAAACCTAGCGTTGGAGACAGGTATACCCAGTACTTT.

This clonotype occurred once. The V gene is TRBV6-1, the J gene TRBJ2-1; D is possibly TRBD1 (5 bases). The J call may be incorrect, as the DNA end agrees better with TRBJ2-3. The CDR3 loop spans 11 amino acids. The germline gives CDR1 MNHNS, CDR2 SASEGT. The DNA for the CDR3 is TGTGCCAGTGTTAGCACAGGTGAGCAGTATTTT. Translated: CASVSTGEQYF.

The CDR3 loop reads CASSIRPSDTQYF. The CDR3 DNA is TGTGCCAGCAGCATCCGCCCTTCAGATACGCAGTATTTT. The chain combines TRBV9 with TRBJ2-3; D not resolved. The CDR3 spans 13 residues. Trimming took off 4 bases at V and 4 bases at J, with 10 bases between the two ends. Looked up from germline, CDR1 is SGDLS and CDR2 is YYNGEE. The full variable domain, its missing parts supplied by reference TRBV9 and TRBJ2-3, is DSGVTQTPKHLITATGQRVTLRCSPRSGDLSVYWYQQSLDQGLQFLIQYYNGEERAKGNILERFSAQQFPDLHSELNLSSLELGDSALYFCASSIRPSDTQYFGPGTRLTVL.

By proportion, this clonotype is medium-sized. The genes are TRBV6-1 and TRBJ2-2, with no clear D. Trimming left V 4 bases short and J 5 bases short, with 11 bases between. Germline lookup yields CDR1 MNHNS and CDR2 SASEGT. This CDR3 is built from 14 residues. CDR3 nucleotides: TGTGCCAGCAGTGTGAACCCCTCAACCGGGGAGCTGTTTTTT. It encodes CASSVNPSTGELFF.

As concerns this clonotype: Here the CDR3 omits its conserved ending phenylalanine or tryptophan, so a read error is the likely source. The DNA is left out, because the CDR3 cannot be placed on it with certainty; the CDR3 is given as TCRdb lists it. The chain employs TRBV6-5 and TRBJ2-6; the D call TRBD2 from the table was never checked on the DNA. The CDR3 comprises 17 residues, both ends counted. The germline CDR1 and CDR2 sequences are MNHEY and SVGAGI. The CDR3 region is CASSYGTSGKNEQFFGA.

This clonotype was seen at least ten times. In nucleotides, the CDR3 is TGTGCCTGGGGAGGACTAGCCGGGCGTGAGCAGTTCTTC. Encoded protein: CAWGGLAGREQFF. The chain employs TRBV30 and TRBJ2-1, with TRBD2 matching over 8 bases. Germline loops: CDR1 GTSNPN, CDR2 SVGIG (reference sequence). This CDR3 is 13 amino acids long. Germline trimming cut 5 bases from V and 9 bases from J; bases unmatched to any gene: 9.

This clonotype was detected a few times. The chain uses TRBV6-1 and TRBJ2-5; 7 nucleotides align to TRBD1. Trimming cost V 7 bases and J 9 bases; bases outside gene matches: 14. Germline CDR1 and CDR2: MNHNS and SASEGT. CDR3 size: 14 residues. Written as DNA, the CDR3 is TGTGCCAGCACTCTGAACAGGGGTGATAGGGCCCAGTACTTC. Amino acids: CASTLNRGDRAQYF.

Comments on this clonotype: At one end, the junction sequence differs from germline, possibly due to a read error. This chain links TRBV6-1 with TRBJ2-4; D is tentatively TRBD1 or TRBD2 (5 bases each). The CDR3 covers 13 residues. Germline-derived CDR1 and CDR2 are MNHNS and SASEGT. The CDR3 sequence is CARGVRNTDTQYF. CDR3 coding DNA: TGTGCCAGGGGGGTACGAAACACAGACACTCAGTATTTC.

This chain links TRBV10-1 with TRBJ2-4; D is perhaps TRBD2 (6 bases). The J call may be wrong; the DNA end is better matched by TRBJ2-3. This CDR3 has 14 residues. Germline V gene sequence: CDR1 WNHNN, CDR2 SYGVQD (reference sequence). Written as DNA, the CDR3 is TGCGCCAGCACGGGGAGGCGTGCCAAAAATATTCAGTATTTT. Its translation: CASTGRRAKNIQYF.

This clonotype was counted only a few times. The chain is built from TRBV27 and TRBJ2-2; D is undetermined. This CDR3 is 13 amino acids long. The V gene's germline CDR1 is MNHEY and CDR2 SMNVEV (reference sequence). Trimming left V 2 bases short and J 8 bases short, with 9 bases between. CDR3 in amino acids: CASSLSFEGELFF. The CDR3 coding sequence is TGTGCCAGCAGTTTAAGTTTCGAAGGGGAGCTGTTTTTT.

Concerning this clonotype itself: An end of the junction differs from the germline gene, which may be a read error. The chain carries TRBV10-3 and TRBJ2-3, with 8 bases fitting TRBD2. This CDR3 region has 14 residues. Germline-derived CDR1 and CDR2 are ENHRY and SYGVKD. CDR3 bases: TGCCCCGTCACGGTGGCGGGAGGCAAAAACACGCAGTATTTC. This sequence encodes CPVTVAGGKNTQYF.

V usage is TRBV6-5 and J usage is TRBJ2-1, with 11 bases fitting TRBD1. Germline V gives CDR1 MNHEY, CDR2 SVGAGI. CDR3 length equals 17 residues. The V and J ends lost 1 base and 3 bases, in that order; junction bases with no gene match: 5. The CDR3: CASSYWPGTGGYNEQFF. CDR3 coding DNA: TGTGCCAGCAGTTACTGGCCCGGGACAGGGGGCTACAATGAGCAGTTCTTC.

This clonotype showed up just a few times. The junction and the germline gene differ at one end; a read error may be behind it. The rearrangement links TRBV6-1 to TRBJ2-3, with D possibly TRBD1 on 6 matching bases. CDR1 MNHNS and CDR2 SASEGT come from the germline V gene. This CDR3 is 16 amino acids long. CDR3 in amino acids: CASRGAGARVQETQYF. CDR3 in DNA: TGTGCCAGCAGGGGGGCCGGGGCACGGGTTCAAGAGACGCAGTATTTC.